Shown below are 17 T cell receptor beta chains from a single sample sequenced in a study of regulatory T cells in long-lasting Graves disease. Construction of TCR beta libraries relied on iRepertoire HTBI primers and on Arm-PCR targeting CDR3 regions. TCRdb passed the multiplex PCR reads through MiXCR, listing each CDR3 protein once. The table shows around 300,000 distinct CDR3 sequences, with 20% to 25% occurring only once. Time point in this sample: persistent/refractory GD, antithyroid drugs over 5 years with positive TRAb. Generation of the TCR library employed RNA extracted from PBMCs. Sequencing was performed on peripheral blood mononuclear cells (PBMCs), taken when the disease was refractory, from a patient treated with antithyroid drugs. The source is a female donor with Graves disease.

This clonotype was seen many times. The CDR3 nucleotides read TGTGCCAGCAGTTTCGAGGGGCCGGGCGCCGGGGAGCTGTTTTTT. Translating gives CASSFEGPGAGELFF. The genes are TRBV12-3 or TRBV12-4 and TRBJ2-2; D is tentatively TRBD1 or TRBD2 (5 bases each). Trimming pared 3 bases from V and 6 bases from J, leaving 14 bases between. CDR3 length: 15 residues.

Comment on this clonotype: Since a far larger clone is one base different, this is likely a read error. The DNA for the CDR3 is TGTGCCAGCAGTGAACACCCCCAGGAGACTGAAGCTTTCTTT. This translates into CASSEHPQETEAFF. The chain employs TRBV19 and TRBJ1-1; D uncertain. V lost 9 bases and J lost 5, with 19 bases in between. The CDR3 is 14 amino acids. Germline-derived CDR1 and CDR2 are LNHDA and SQIVND (reference sequence).

This clonotype has a count of ten or more. The rearrangement uses TRBV6-1 and TRBJ1-6; D might be TRBD1 (5 bases). The germline V and J ends were trimmed by 8 bases and 7 bases, with 15 bases remaining between them. Looked up from germline, CDR1 is MNHNS and CDR2 is SASEGT. This CDR3 comprises 14 residues. The CDR3 nucleotides are TGTGCCAGCGGCACCGGGACCCAAAATTCACCCCTCCACTTT. This gives the protein CASGTGTQNSPLHF.

This clonotype has just a few counts. The chain is built from TRBV20-1 and TRBJ2-7; possible D gene TRBD1, 5 bases. V lost 2 bases and J lost 4, with 12 bases in between. Germline lookup yields CDR1 DFQATT and CDR2 SNEGSKA (reference sequence). The CDR3 consists of 13 residues. CDR3 sequence reads: CSARTLDRYEQYF. In DNA, the CDR3 is TGCAGTGCTAGAACCCTCGACAGATACGAGCAGTACTTC.

The chain couples TRBV27 to TRBJ1-6; 8 bases line up with TRBD1. Trimming took 2 bases from V and 10 from J; bases not matched to a gene: 13. Germline-derived CDR1 and CDR2 are MNHEY and SMNVEV (reference sequence). The CDR3 length is 17 residues. CDR3 sequence (DNA): TGTGCCAGCAGTTTAGCGTTTGGAGGGACAGGAGGGTCACCCCTCCACTTT. Translated: CASSLAFGGTGGSPLHF.

The rearrangement joins TRBV27 to TRBJ2-2; 8 bases line up with TRBD2. The CDR3 is made up of 15 amino acids. Unmatched junction bases numbered 12, after V lost 8 bases and J lost 7 bases. Germline V gene data show CDR1 as MNHEY and CDR2 as SMNVEV (reference sequence). CDR3 protein: CASGGAGGHDGELFF. Here the CDR3 DNA reads TGTGCCAGCGGGGGGGCGGGAGGCCACGACGGGGAGCTGTTTTTT.

There are many counts of this clonotype. The chain uses TRBV9 and TRBJ2-7, with a possible D match to TRBD2 (5 bases). The germline V gene encodes CDR1 SGDLS and CDR2 YYNGEE. This CDR3 has 14 residues. Trimming left V 0 bases short and J 6 bases short, with 13 bases between. The CDR3 is CASSVAASSLEQYF. The DNA of the CDR3 is TGTGCCAGCAGCGTAGCCGCTAGCTCCCTCGAGCAGTACTTC.

The chain combines TRBV5-6 with TRBJ2-7; D not resolved. This CDR3 spans 13 amino acids. The germline V gene encodes CDR1 SGHDT and CDR2 YYEEEE. Between the trimmed V and J ends, which lost 2 bases and 5 bases, there was a span of 11 bases. CDR3 DNA sequence: TGTGCCAGCAGCTTCGAGCTTATCAACGAGCAGTACTTC. As protein: CASSFELINEQYF.

This clonotype showed up just a few times. The J gene is TRBJ1-1, the V gene TRBV19; D is perhaps TRBD1 (6 bases). Germline V CDR1 and CDR2: LNHDA, SQIVND (reference sequence). Trimming cost V 0 bases and J 8 bases, with 13 bases left between them. The CDR3 extends over 14 amino acids. The CDR3 is CASSIDYGGEEAFF. The CDR3 nucleotides are TGTGCCAGTAGTATAGACTATGGGGGCGAAGAAGCTTTCTTT.

This clonotype has a count of ten or more. V is TRBV7-2 and J is TRBJ2-5, with D unresolved. The V end was cut by 2 bases, the J end by 0 bases, with 7 bases between. Germline loops: CDR1 SGHTA, CDR2 FQGNSA. The CDR3 contains 14 residues. The CDR3 loop is CASSLTWDQETQYF. CDR3 in DNA: TGTGCCAGCAGCTTAACGTGGGACCAAGAGACCCAGTACTTC.

The CDR3 DNA reads as TGCGCCAGCAGCACCTTGACAGGGATGAACACTGAAGCTTTCTTT. Translating it yields CASSTLTGMNTEAFF. J is TRBJ1-1 and V is TRBV5-1; 7 positions match TRBD1. The germline gives CDR1 SGHRS, CDR2 YFSETQ. Unmatched junction bases numbered 6, after V lost 4 bases and J lost 0 bases. The CDR3 is 15 amino acids.

In this sample, this clonotype turned up a few times. This chain uses TRBV27 with TRBJ2-2; D is ambiguous. Trimming took 1 base from V and 0 from J, leaving 6 bases between them. CDR1 is MNHEY and CDR2 is SMNVEV in the germline V gene (reference sequence). This CDR3 is 15 amino acids long. Written as DNA, the CDR3 is TGTGCCAGCAGTTTATTAGGGTCGAACACCGGGGAGCTGTTTTTT. Translating gives CASSLLGSNTGELFF.

CDR3 nucleotides: TGTGCCAGTAGTATATTTGCGGGAGATAGGTATGAGCAGTTCTTC. Residues: CASSIFAGDRYEQFF. V and J are TRBV19 and TRBJ2-1; 7 bases agree with TRBD2. V gave up 2 bases and J gave up 8 bases; unmatched junction bases: 9. The CDR3 loop spans 15 amino acids. The V gene's germline CDR1 is LNHDA and CDR2 SQIVND (reference sequence). Combining the CDR3 with reference TRBV19 and TRBJ2-1 gives the whole variable domain DGGITQSPKYLFRKEGQNVTLSCEQNLNHDAMYWYRQDPGQGLRLIYYSQIVNDFQKGDIAEGYSVSREKKESFPLTVTSAQKNPTAFYLCASSIFAGDRYEQFFGPGTRLTVL.

The chain couples TRBV7-3 to TRBJ2-2; D uncertain. Trimming removed 2 bases from V and 5 bases from J, with 6 bases in between. This CDR3 contains 13 residues. The germline V gene has CDR1 SGHTA and CDR2 FQGTGA. The CDR3 region has the DNA TGTGCCAGCAGCTTAGACCCTACCGGGGAGCTGTTTTTT. Its protein is CASSLDPTGELFF.

The V and J genes are TRBV5-1 and TRBJ2-5; D might be TRBD1 (5 bases). CDR3 length equals 15 residues. Trimming left V 0 bases short and J 5 bases short, with 14 bases between. Germline CDR1 reads SGHRS; CDR2 reads YFSETQ. This chain's CDR3 is CASSLDGLWGETQYF. The CDR3 DNA is TGCGCCAGCAGCTTGGATGGATTGTGGGGCGAGACCCAGTACTTC.

This clonotype was recorded at least ten times. The chain is built from TRBV27 and TRBJ1-6, with 9 nucleotides matching TRBD1. V was clipped by 4 bases and J by 10 bases; unmatched bases: 11. CDR3 length: 16 residues. CDR1 is MNHEY and CDR2 is SMNVEV in the germline V gene (reference sequence). CDR3 nucleotide sequence: TGTGCCAGCAGTTCGGGACAGGGAGTTTGGAAATCACCCCTCCACTTT. Translation gives CASSSGQGVWKSPLHF.

This clonotype was detected ten times or more. The chain couples TRBV27 to TRBJ1-2; no clear D gene. Germline CDR1 MNHEY, CDR2 SMNVEV (reference sequence). This CDR3 spans 14 amino acids. Trimming removed 5 bases at V and 0 bases at J, with 10 bases between. CDR3 sequence (DNA): TGTGCCAGCAGTGGCAAGCCAGCTAACTATGGCTACACCTTC. This translates into CASSGKPANYGYTF.